Below, 21 T cell receptor beta chains from the same sample are listed, as sequenced in a study of blood T cell repertoires in COVID-19. The repertoire was sequenced with immunoSEQ multiplex PCR; TCRdb's copy has only in-frame clones and lacks some. The data hold 410,000 or so clones, with more than 80% observed a single time. The sequenced sample was peripheral blood. The receptors were sampled from a woman aged 25 to 45 with active or convalescent COVID-19.

This chain joins TRBV7-9 and TRBJ1-3; D unclear. The germline gives CDR1 SEHNR, CDR2 FQNEAQ (reference sequence). V lost 0 bases to trimming and J lost 0 bases, with 15 bases between them. The CDR3 has 18 amino acids. As DNA, the CDR3 is TGTGCCAGCAGCTTAGCGCTTCCACAGACCGTCTCTGGAAACACCATATATTTT. This sequence encodes CASSLALPQTVSGNTIYF. The whole variable domain, remainder taken from reference TRBV7-9 and TRBJ1-3, is DTGVSQNPRHKITKRGQNVTFRCDPISEHNRLYWYRQTLGQGPEFLTYFQNEAQLEKSRLLSDRFSAERPKGSFSTLEIQRTEQGDSAMYLCASSLALPQTVSGNTIYFGEGSWLTVV.

V gene TRBV11-2 combines with J gene TRBJ2-2, with TRBD2 matching 7 bases. Germline V lookup: CDR1 SGHAT, CDR2 FQNNGV. CDR3 length equals 18 residues. Germline trimming cut 6 bases from V and 6 bases from J; bases unmatched to any gene: 19. The CDR3 region has the DNA TGTGCCAGCAGACGGAAGAGCGGGATTAGTATATGGTCCGGGGAGCTGTTTTTT. Translated: CASRRKSGISIWSGELFF. The whole variable domain, filled in from reference TRBV11-2 and TRBJ2-2, reads EAGVAQSPRYKIIEKRQSVAFWCNPISGHATLYWYQQILGQGPKLLIQFQNNGVVDDSQLPKDRFSAERLKGVDSTLKIQPAKLEDSAVYLCASRRKSGISIWSGELFFGEGSRLTVL.

This chain joins TRBV4-1 and TRBJ2-1, with 12 bases that match TRBD2. With V trimmed by 1 base and J by 10 bases, 8 bases remained unmatched. The germline CDR1 and CDR2 sequences are MGHRA and YSYEKL. The CDR3 covers 16 residues. This chain's CDR3 is CASSQGLAGAPGEQFF. CDR3 DNA sequence: TGCGCCAGCAGCCAAGGACTAGCGGGAGCCCCTGGGGAGCAGTTCTTC.

This chain connects TRBV2 to TRBJ2-3; no clear D. V was pared by 8 bases and J by 4 bases, with 10 bases between. The CDR3 is 12 residues long. Per germline, CDR1 SNHLY and CDR2 FYNNEI. The CDR3: CASRSGPDTQYF. For the CDR3, the DNA is TGTGCCAGCCGAAGTGGCCCAGATACGCAGTATTTT.

The chain uses TRBV2 and TRBJ1-3, with TRBD1 matching 7 bases. The germline gives CDR1 SNHLY, CDR2 FYNNEI. There are 18 residues in the CDR3. The V gene end was trimmed by 4 bases and the J gene end by 4 bases; junction bases not matched to a gene: 16. The CDR3 bases are TGTGCCAGCAGTGGACGACAGAACGCGGGGACAGAAGGAAACACCATATATTTT. Residues: CASSGRQNAGTEGNTIYF.

The chain couples TRBV6-4 to TRBJ2-3; 10 bases are a match to TRBD2. Per the germline V gene, CDR1 is MRHNA and CDR2 is SNTAGT. The CDR3 totals 15 residues. The V segment lost 5 bases and the J segment 2 bases; nucleotides outside the gene matches: 4. The CDR3 sequence: CASSLLAGATDTQYF. The CDR3 nucleotides are TGTGCCAGCAGTCTTCTAGCGGGAGCCACAGATACGCAGTATTTT.

The rearrangement joins TRBV10-3 to TRBJ1-3, with 7 bases aligning to TRBD1. The CDR3 is 13 residues long. V lost 10 bases to trimming and J lost 2 bases; unmatched junction nucleotides: 5. Germline lookup yields CDR1 ENHRY and CDR2 SYGVKD. CDR3 DNA sequence: TGTGCCAGCACCACAGGGGCTGGAAACACCATATATTTT. This translates into CASTTGAGNTIYF.

V usage is TRBV7-6 and J usage is TRBJ2-3; D might be TRBD2 (6 bases). Trimming took off 4 bases at V and 4 bases at J, with 15 bases between the two ends. Germline V lookup: CDR1 SGHVS, CDR2 FNYEAQ. CDR3 length: 15 residues. The CDR3 DNA reads as TGTGCCAGCAGCTCAGAGGACGGGAGATCAGATACGCAGTATTTT. Amino acid sequence: CASSSEDGRSDTQYF.

The table lists this clone with a few counts. V usage is TRBV29-1 and J usage is TRBJ1-2, with D maybe TRBD1 (5 bases). Germline CDR1 is SQVTM and CDR2 is ANQGSEA. The CDR3 totals 16 residues. The V gene lost 6 bases and the J gene lost 0 bases, with 20 bases spanning the gap. The CDR3 nucleotides read TGCAGCGTCCTTGGGCAGGGCGCTCGCGCTAACTATGGCTACACCTTC. This encodes CSVLGQGARANYGYTF.

This chain connects TRBV13 to TRBJ2-3; 8 positions match TRBD2. Germline CDR1 and CDR2: PRHDT and FYEKMQ (reference sequence). The CDR3 is 18 amino acids. V gave up 4 bases and J gave up 1 base; unmatched junction bases: 13. The CDR3 reads CASSSYTGTRRGTDTQYF. In DNA form, the CDR3 reads TGTGCCAGCAGCTCCTACACCGGGACTAGGAGGGGCACAGATACGCAGTATTTT.

This chain connects TRBV18 to TRBJ1-1; perhaps TRBD1 as D (5 bases). This CDR3 comprises 14 residues. Germline lookup yields CDR1 KGHSH and CDR2 LQKENI. V was shortened by 1 base and J by 1 base, with 7 bases between the two germline ends. Written as DNA, the CDR3 is TGTGCCAGCTCACCACGCGGGGGGAACACTGAAGCTTTCTTT. Translating it yields CASSPRGGNTEAFF.

The sample holds a few counts of this clone. The chain recombines TRBV6-6 with TRBJ2-5, with D uncertain. Germline lookup yields CDR1 MNHNY and CDR2 SVGAGI (reference sequence). Trimming took 0 bases from V and 4 from J, leaving 6 bases between them. The CDR3 totals 13 residues. CDR3 residues: CASSYSIGETQYF. The CDR3 DNA reads TGTGCCAGCAGTTACTCGATCGGAGAGACCCAGTACTTC.

This clone was detected only once. V is TRBV30 and J is TRBJ2-3, with 10 bases lining up with TRBD2. The CDR3 consists of 16 residues. Germline V gene sequence: CDR1 GTSNPN, CDR2 SVGIG (reference sequence). J was trimmed by 0 bases and V by 3 bases; bases with no gene match: 6. The CDR3 region has the DNA TGTGCCTGGAGGGGGGGACTAGCGCCGAGCACAGATACGCAGTATTTT. It is translated as CAWRGGLAPSTDTQYF.

The chain employs TRBV21-1 and TRBJ2-3; the table calls TRBD1, which could not be checked here. TRBV21-1 is a pseudogene locus. The CDR3 runs 18 residues. The CDR3 nucleotides are TGTGCCAGCAGCAATCGAGGGACAGGGGAGGTGTCTACAGATACGCAGTATTTT. It yields the protein CASSNRGTGEVSTDTQYF.

This chain links TRBV6-5 with TRBJ2-7, with 7 positions matching TRBD2. Germline values: CDR1 MNHEY, CDR2 SVGAGI. V gave up 6 bases and J gave up 6 bases; unmatched junction bases: 8. This CDR3 region has 13 residues. CDR3 sequence: CASRTSESLEQYF. The CDR3 DNA is TGTGCCAGCAGAACTAGCGAATCCCTCGAGCAGTACTTC.

This chain connects TRBV2 to TRBJ1-3; D gene ambiguous. The germline V gene has CDR1 SNHLY and CDR2 FYNNEI. The CDR3 runs to 14 residues. Trimming took off 6 bases at V and 2 bases at J, with 11 bases between the two ends. The CDR3 is CASSRPGAGNTIYF. In nucleotides, the CDR3 is TGTGCCAGCAGCCGGCCCGGGGCTGGAAACACCATATATTTT.

The chain is built from TRBV25-1 and TRBJ1-1; a possible D gene is TRBD1 (6 bases). Trimming took 8 bases from V and 4 from J, leaving 11 bases between them. The CDR3 runs 12 residues. Germline CDR1 MGHDK, CDR2 SYGVNS. The CDR3 DNA reads as TGTGCCAGCGGCAGGGGTTTCACTGAAGCTTTCTTT. Translated, it gives CASGRGFTEAFF. Variable domain in full (rest from reference TRBV25-1 and TRBJ1-1): EADIYQTPRYLVIGTGKKITLECSQTMGHDKMYWYQQDPGMELHLIHYSYGVNSTEKGDLSSESTVSRIRTEHFPLTLESARPSHTSQYLCASGRGFTEAFFGQGTRLTVV.

As to this clone: Additional DNA sequences in this sample encode the identical CDR3. This chain connects TRBV5-1 to TRBJ1-1, with a tentative D call TRBD1 (5 bases). This CDR3 has 12 amino acids. In germline, CDR1 is SGHRS, CDR2 YFSETQ. The germline V and J ends were trimmed by 4 bases and 4 bases, with 8 bases remaining between them. CDR3 protein: CASSIGGTEAFF. The CDR3 coding sequence is TGCGCCAGCAGCATCGGGGGCACTGAAGCTTTCTTT.

The chain carries TRBV5-1 and TRBJ2-3; 10 positions match TRBD2. J was trimmed by 3 bases and V by 2 bases; bases with no gene match: 3. CDR1 and CDR2 (germline): SGHRS, YFSETQ. The CDR3 has 15 amino acids. CDR3 DNA sequence: TGCGCCAGCAGCTTAAGCGGGGGGGTTACAGATACGCAGTATTTT. Its protein is CASSLSGGVTDTQYF.

The chain joins TRBV19 to TRBJ1-5; D is perhaps TRBD1 (6 bases). V was shortened by 0 bases and J by 0 bases, with 6 bases between the two germline ends. Germline V gene sequence: CDR1 LNHDA, CDR2 SQIVND (reference sequence). CDR3 length equals 15 residues. The CDR3 reads CASSIEGASNQPQHF. The CDR3 DNA reads as TGTGCCAGTAGTATAGAGGGGGCTAGCAATCAGCCCCAGCATTTT.

This chain connects TRBV2 to TRBJ2-1; 11 nucleotides line up with TRBD2. CDR1 and CDR2 from the germline V gene are SNHLY and FYNNEI. With 10 bases clipped from V and 7 bases from J, the junction kept 12 bases outside the gene matches. The CDR3 contains 15 residues. CDR3 nucleotides: TGTGCCAACCTCAATAGCGGGGGGGCCCGGAATGAGCAGTTCTTC. Its translation: CANLNSGGARNEQFF.